Below, 9 T cell receptor beta chains from the same sample are listed, as sequenced in a study of blood T cell repertoires in COVID-19. Assay used: immunoSEQ multiplex PCR; TCRdb lists only in-frame clones, some missing. The sample records approximately 150,000 clones, approximately 86% being singletons. The material sequenced was peripheral blood. Every receptor here comes from a woman in her 50s with acute or convalescent COVID-19.

This sequence joins TRBV10-1 and TRBJ2-7; TRBD2 aligns across 8 bases. V was pared by 3 bases and J by 4 bases, with 8 bases of the junction left unmatched. Germline CDR1 WNHNN, CDR2 SYGVQD (reference sequence). The CDR3 has 15 residues. CDR3 nucleotide sequence: TGCGCCAGCAGTGACCCGGGAGGGCCTTCGTACGAGCAGTACTTC. This sequence encodes CASSDPGGPSYEQYF.

The V and J genes are TRBV19 and TRBJ2-3; TRBD2 agrees at 12 bases. The V gene's germline CDR1 is LNHDA and CDR2 SQIVND (reference sequence). The CDR3 consists of 17 residues. After removal of 5 bases from V and 4 bases from J, the junction contained 10 bases not matched to a gene. The CDR3 DNA is TGTGCCAGTAGTGCCCGGACTAGCGGGAATGTCGCAGATACGCAGTATTTT. Its translation: CASSARTSGNVADTQYF.

The V and J genes are TRBV7-2 and TRBJ2-3, with D possibly matching TRBD1 (8 bases). This CDR3 has 15 amino acids. The germline CDR1 and CDR2 sequences are SGHTA and FQGNSA. V was cut by 4 bases and J by 4 bases, with 15 bases left in between. CDR3 region: CASSSRTGRADTQYF. CDR3 DNA sequence: TGTGCCAGCAGCTCTCGGACAGGGAGGGCAGATACGCAGTATTTT.

This chain uses TRBV24-1 with TRBJ2-7; 7 nucleotides match TRBD2. The CDR3 runs to 14 residues. CDR1 KGHDR and CDR2 SFDVKD come from the germline V gene. V was pared by 0 bases and J by 5 bases, with 3 bases of the junction left unmatched. CDR3 coding DNA: TGTGCCACCAGTGATTTGCGGCGGGAGAACGAGCAGTACTTC. Translation: CATSDLRRENEQYF.

This rearrangement joins TRBV19 to TRBJ1-2, with 10 positions matching TRBD1. The V and J ends lost 6 bases and 7 bases, in that order; junction bases with no gene match: 5. Germline V lookup: CDR1 LNHDA, CDR2 SQIVND (reference sequence). The CDR3 consists of 13 residues. CDR3 loop: CASRRDRGRGYTF. The CDR3 DNA sequence: TGTGCCAGTAGGAGGGACAGGGGCCGTGGCTACACCTTC. Based on the CDR3 plus reference TRBV19 and TRBJ1-2, the full variable domain is DGGITQSPKYLFRKEGQNVTLSCEQNLNHDAMYWYRQDPGQGLRLIYYSQIVNDFQKGDIAEGYSVSREKKESFPLTVTSAQKNPTAFYLCASRRDRGRGYTFGSGTRLTVV.

This clone has a single count. CDR3 protein: CASIQQGPSNYGYTF. The CDR3 coding sequence is TGTGCCAGCATCCAACAGGGTCCATCAAACTATGGCTACACCTTC. V and J are TRBV5-6 and TRBJ1-2, with a weak D call TRBD1 (6 bases). Germline lookup yields CDR1 SGHDT and CDR2 YYEEEE. This CDR3 spans 15 amino acids. V was pared by 6 bases and J by 2 bases, with 17 bases between.

The V and J genes are TRBV30 and TRBJ1-1; no firm D call. There are 12 residues in the CDR3. Trimming stripped 3 bases from V and 4 bases from J, with 9 bases between. Germline CDR1 and CDR2: GTSNPN and SVGIG (reference sequence). CDR3: CAWRLAGTEAFF. The DNA for the CDR3 is TGTGCCTGGAGATTGGCGGGCACTGAAGCTTTCTTT.

The V and J genes are TRBV4-2 and TRBJ1-2, with D unclear. This CDR3 comprises 14 residues. V gave up 0 bases and J gave up 2 bases, with 7 bases separating them. Per the germline V gene, CDR1 is LGHNA and CDR2 is YNFKEQ. The CDR3 DNA follows: TGTGCCAGCAGCCAAGACCACACGAACTATGGCTACACCTTC. It yields the protein CASSQDHTNYGYTF.

The gene calls are TRBV12-5 and TRBJ1-5; no clear D gene. Germline CDR1 and CDR2: LGHNT and FRNRAP. Trimming took 4 bases from V and 4 from J, leaving 8 bases between them. The CDR3 is 13 amino acids. The CDR3 here is CASGSRLNQPQHF. The CDR3 nucleotides are TGTGCTAGTGGTTCTCGACTTAATCAGCCCCAGCATTTT.